The rows below give T cell receptor beta chains drawn from one sample of a study of cytomegalovirus exposure and HLA in healthy donors. The repertoire was sequenced with immunoSEQ multiplex PCR; TCRdb's copy has only in-frame clones and lacks some. The table includes 55,000 to 80,000 clones, roughly four fifths detected once. Sequences were obtained from PBMCs. The receptors originated from a man between 65 and 79 years old in good health and CMV-seronegative. CDR3s include the opening cysteine and the closing phenylalanine or tryptophan. A D gene is named only where the DNA matches it firmly. Clone size is stated in some rows and not others, as once, few, many or a class when expanded.

abundance	v_gene	j_gene	d_gene	CDR3aa	CDR3nt
few	TRBV6-6	TRBJ2-3	TRBD2	CASSYVVSGGRDTQYF	TGTGCCAGCAGTTACGTCGTTAGCGGGGGGCGGGATACGCAGTATTTT
NA	TRBV30	TRBJ1-2	TRBD1	CAISGQVYLGYTF	TGTGCCATTTCGGGACAGGTTTATCTTGGCTACACCTTC
NA	TRBV29-1	TRBJ2-7	TRBD2	CSVTAGGPVYEQYF	TGCAGCGTTACAGCGGGAGGCCCGGTCTACGAGCAGTACTTC
NA	TRBV7-2	TRBJ1-4	NA	CASSSSRLTNEKLFF	TGTGCCAGCAGCTCAAGCAGGCTTACTAATGAAAAACTGTTTTTT
NA	TRBV7-9	TRBJ2-5	NA	CASSFGGGPGETQYF	TGTGCCAGCAGCTTTGGGGGGGGGCCTGGAGAGACCCAGTACTTC
NA	TRBV19	TRBJ1-5	NA	CASSSFTGMGRSNQPQHF	TGTGCCAGTAGCTCATTCACGGGGATGGGTAGGAGCAATCAGCCCCAGCATTTT
NA	TRBV18	TRBJ1-3	NA	CASSGTTDHSGNTIYF	TGTGCCAGCTCAGGAACGACAGACCACTCTGGAAACACCATATATTTT
once	TRBV6-5	TRBJ2-2	NA	CASSYSSEFLGGELFF	TGTGCCAGCAGTTACTCGTCGGAGTTCCTAGGCGGGGAGCTGTTTTTT
NA	TRBV4-3	TRBJ2-2	TRBD1	CASSRNDRGYTGGNTGELFF	TGCGCCAGCAGCCGAAACGACAGGGGGTATACGGGAGGCAACACCGGGGAGCTGTTTTTT
few	TRBV5-6	TRBJ1-2	TRBD1	CASSFTGGYGYTF	TGTGCCAGCAGCTTTACAGGGGGCTATGGCTACACCTTC
few	TRBV7-2	TRBJ2-2	TRBD2	CASSTSGGLSNTGELFF	TGTGCCAGCAGCACGAGCGGGGGGCTATCTAACACCGGGGAGCTGTTTTTT
NA	TRBV7-2	TRBJ2-2	TRBD1	CASSGQGATGELFF	TGTGCCAGCTCTGGGCAGGGGGCGACCGGGGAGCTGTTTTTT
few	TRBV7-6	TRBJ2-2	TRBD1	CASSLRQGGTGELFF	TGTGCCAGCAGCTTAAGACAGGGTGGGACCGGGGAGCTGTTTTTT
NA	TRBV10-2	TRBJ1-6	NA	CASREVRVASSYNSPLHF	TGCGCCAGCAGGGAGGTGAGGGTTGCAAGCTCCTATAATTCACCCCTCCACTTT
NA	TRBV5-1	TRBJ2-3	TRBD2	CASSLAPGLAGGFTDTQYF	TGCGCCAGCAGCTTGGCCCCGGGACTAGCGGGGGGGTTCACAGATACGCAGTATTTT
NA	TRBV5-1	TRBJ1-3	TRBD1	CASSLGQGLSGNTIYF	TGCGCCAGCAGCTTGGGACAGGGTCTCTCTGGAAACACCATATATTTT
NA	TRBV4-1	TRBJ2-3	TRBD1	CASSQSQGASTDTQYF	TGCGCCAGCAGCCAAAGTCAGGGGGCTAGCACAGATACGCAGTATTTT
NA	TRBV30	TRBJ1-2	TRBD1	CAWSPTGQGTIGGYTF	TGTGCCTGGAGTCCAACAGGACAGGGAACCATTGGTGGCTACACCTTC
NA	TRBV19	TRBJ1-5	NA	CASTTVGRGNQPQHF	TGTGCCAGTACCACGGTCGGCAGGGGTAATCAGCCCCAGCATTTT
NA	TRBV28	TRBJ1-2	NA	CASIKGGANYGYTF	TGTGCCAGCATCAAAGGGGGTGCTAACTATGGCTACACCTTC
once	TRBV29-1	TRBJ1-2	NA	CSVESTGGYTF	TGCAGCGTTGAAAGCACCGGTGGCTACACCTTC
few	TRBV7-2	TRBJ2-7	NA	CASSLASTYEQYF	TGTGCCAGCAGCCTCGCTAGCACCTACGAGCAGTACTTC
once	TRBV7-8	TRBJ2-7	TRBD2	CASSLVSSGAYEQYF	TGTGCCAGCAGCTTAGTATCTAGCGGGGCCTACGAGCAGTACTTC
NA	TRBV7-6	TRBJ2-7	NA	CASSSLHGSTYEQYF	TGTGCCAGCAGCTCCCTTCACGGGAGTACCTACGAGCAGTACTTC
few	TRBV4-3	TRBJ2-7	TRBD2	CASSQNQGGSYEQYF	TGCGCCAGCAGCCAGAACCAGGGAGGGTCCTACGAGCAGTACTTC
NA	TRBV11-2	TRBJ1-5	NA	CASSPNQSRNNQPQHF	TGTGCCAGCAGCCCTAATCAGAGCAGGAACAATCAGCCCCAGCATTTT
NA	TRBV30	TRBJ2-7	TRBD2	CAFNRLAGLTEQYF	TGTGCCTTCAACCGACTAGCGGGGTTGACCGAGCAGTACTTC
NA	TRBV7-2	TRBJ2-5	NA	CASSPLGGGETQYF	TGTGCCAGCAGCCCCCTGGGTGGCGGAGAGACCCAGTACTTC
NA	TRBV28	TRBJ1-2	NA	CASNIVQGLDYGYTF	TGTGCCAGCAATATCGTACAGGGTCTTGACTATGGCTACACCTTC
NA	TRBV7-2	TRBJ1-1	NA	CASSLTGGGNTEAFF	TGTGCCAGCAGCTTAACAGGTGGTGGGAACACTGAAGCTTTCTTT
few	TRBV6-6	TRBJ1-1	NA	CASSAVRVNTEAFF	TGTGCCAGCAGTGCCGTCAGGGTGAACACTGAAGCTTTCTTT
NA	TRBV28	TRBJ1-3	NA	CASSFWAGSSGNTIYF	TGTGCCAGCAGTTTCTGGGCGGGAAGCTCTGGAAACACCATATATTTT
NA	TRBV4-2	TRBJ1-6	TRBD1	CASSLRQGEGSYNSPLHF	TGTGCCAGCAGCCTCCGGCAGGGGGAAGGCTCGTATAATTCACCCCTCCACTTT
NA	TRBV7-2	TRBJ2-3	TRBD2	CASSRGLAGGESTQYF	TGTGCCAGCAGTCGTGGACTAGCGGGGGGGGAGTCTACGCAGTATTTT
NA	TRBV6-6	TRBJ1-2	TRBD1	CASRTGGSVYGYTF	TGTGCCAGCAGGACAGGGGGCTCGGTCTATGGCTACACCTTC
few	TRBV14	TRBJ1-1	NA	CASSSGRGGTEAFF	TGTGCCAGCAGCTCGGGGCGGGGAGGCACTGAAGCTTTCTTT
NA	TRBV30	TRBJ2-1	NA	CAWSPYRLESNEQFF	TGTGCCTGGAGTCCCTATCGACTTGAGAGTAATGAGCAGTTCTTC
NA	TRBV10-1	TRBJ1-6	NA	CASRSDSNSPLHF	TGCGCCAGCAGGTCGGACAGTAATTCACCCCTCCACTTT
once	TRBV10-3	TRBJ2-5	NA	CAISARGWETQYF	TGTGCCATCAGCGCCCGGGGTTGGGAGACCCAGTACTTC
many	TRBV4-1	TRBJ1-4	NA	CASSQGWGGNNEKLFF	TGCGCCAGCAGCCAAGGGTGGGGCGGGAATAATGAAAAACTGTTTTTT
NA	TRBV7-6	TRBJ2-1	NA	CASSPSGTPPNEQFF	TGTGCCAGCAGTCCGAGCGGGACACCCCCCAATGAGCAGTTCTTC
NA	TRBV9	TRBJ2-1	NA	CASSVGSSDTYNEQFF	TGTGCCAGCAGCGTAGGATCTAGCGATACCTACAATGAGCAGTTCTTC
NA	TRBV7-2	TRBJ2-7	TRBD1	CASSPATGVTYEQYF	TGTGCCAGCAGCCCAGCGACAGGGGTGACCTACGAGCAGTACTTC